These T cell receptor beta chains were read from a single sample in a study of blood T cells in healthy people across ages. TCRdb analysed the 5' RACE reads with MiXCR anew, one entry per CDR3 protein. This table holds about 830,000 distinct CDR3 sequences, less than 80% found once. Sequenced: blood. These receptors originate from a young man in good health. CDR3s include the opening cysteine and the closing phenylalanine or tryptophan. Each record gives: D gene, V gene, J gene, clone size, CDR3 protein, CDR3 DNA. D genes are given only for firm matches. Clone size is stated in some rows and not others, as once, few, many or a class when expanded.

d_gene: TRBD2; v_gene: TRBV5-5; j_gene: TRBJ2-5; abundance: -; CDR3aa: CASSFVTSGQETQYF; CDR3nt: TGTGCCAGCAGCTTCGTGACTAGCGGACAAGAGACCCAGTACTTC
d_gene: -; v_gene: TRBV5-1; j_gene: TRBJ2-7; abundance: -; CDR3aa: CAGSLAEPYEQYF; CDR3nt: TGCGCCGGCAGCTTGGCAGAGCCTTACGAGCAGTACTTC
d_gene: -; v_gene: TRBV20-1; j_gene: TRBJ2-1; abundance: -; CDR3aa: CSARLGGTDYNEQFF; CDR3nt: TGCAGTGCTAGATTAGGGGGGACAGACTACAATGAGCAGTTCTTC
d_gene: -; v_gene: TRBV7-2; j_gene: TRBJ2-1; abundance: -; CDR3aa: CASSLDNSYNEQFF; CDR3nt: TGTGCCAGCAGCTTAGACAATTCCTACAATGAGCAGTTCTTC
d_gene: TRBD2; v_gene: TRBV3-1; j_gene: TRBJ2-1; abundance: -; CDR3aa: CASSQDFVAGGQVHEQFF; CDR3nt: TGTGCCAGCAGCCAAGATTTCGTAGCGGGGGGGCAAGTCCATGAGCAGTTCTTC
d_gene: -; v_gene: TRBV7-2; j_gene: TRBJ2-3; abundance: -; CDR3aa: CASSLVGQGNQPQYF; CDR3nt: TGTGCCAGCAGCTTAGTTGGGCAGGGCAATCAGCCCCAGTATTTT
d_gene: -; v_gene: TRBV9; j_gene: TRBJ2-4; abundance: -; CDR3aa: CASSAGSFLAKNIQYF; CDR3nt: TGTGCCAGCAGCGCGGGGTCTTTTCTAGCCAAAAACATTCAGTACTTC
d_gene: -; v_gene: TRBV7-2; j_gene: TRBJ2-5; abundance: many; CDR3aa: CASSLVGGNQETQYF; CDR3nt: TGTGCCAGCAGCTTAGTTGGGGGTAACCAAGAGACCCAGTACTTC
d_gene: TRBD1; v_gene: TRBV2; j_gene: TRBJ2-7; abundance: -; CDR3aa: CASAGQAKLGEQYF; CDR3nt: TGTGCCAGCGCGGGACAGGCTAAACTAGGCGAGCAGTACTTC
d_gene: TRBD2; v_gene: TRBV10-3; j_gene: TRBJ2-7; abundance: few; CDR3aa: CAIRMTSGGVYEQYF; CDR3nt: TGTGCCATCAGGATGACTAGCGGGGGGGTCTACGAGCAGTACTTC
d_gene: -; v_gene: TRBV29-1; j_gene: TRBJ1-4; abundance: -; CDR3aa: CSVEGEGGVGSEKLFF; CDR3nt: TGCAGCGTTGAAGGGGAGGGCGGCGTAGGAAGTGAAAAACTGTTTTTT
d_gene: -; v_gene: TRBV9; j_gene: TRBJ2-3; abundance: few; CDR3aa: CASSVSSSTDTQYF; CDR3nt: TGTGCCAGCAGCGTCTCTTCTAGCACAGATACGCAGTATTTT
d_gene: -; v_gene: TRBV7-2; j_gene: TRBJ2-5; abundance: -; CDR3aa: CASSPMVQETQYF; CDR3nt: TGTGCCAGCAGCCCGATGGTACAAGAGACCCAGTACTTC
d_gene: -; v_gene: TRBV3-1; j_gene: TRBJ2-7; abundance: -; CDR3aa: CASSQVGTPDRNEQYF; CDR3nt: TGTGCCAGCAGCCAAGTGGGGACTCCCGATCGGAACGAGCAGTACTTC
d_gene: TRBD2; v_gene: TRBV27; j_gene: TRBJ2-3; abundance: -; CDR3aa: CASSRRLAADTQYF; CDR3nt: TGTGCCAGCAGTAGACGACTAGCAGCAGATACGCAGTATTTT
d_gene: -; v_gene: TRBV4-1; j_gene: TRBJ1-5; abundance: few; CDR3aa: CASSQEPHTVQPQHF; CDR3nt: TGCGCCAGCAGCCAGGAACCTCATACAGTTCAGCCCCAGCATTTT
d_gene: -; v_gene: TRBV11-2; j_gene: TRBJ2-5; abundance: -; CDR3aa: CASSLAQTYRPQETQYF; CDR3nt: TGTGCCAGCAGCTTAGCCCAGACCTATCGCCCCCAAGAGACCCAGTACTTC
d_gene: -; v_gene: TRBV12-3/TRBV12-4; j_gene: TRBJ2-1; abundance: few; CDR3aa: CASIHWDSGNEQFF; CDR3nt: TGTGCCAGCATCCATTGGGATAGCGGCAATGAGCAGTTCTTC
d_gene: -; v_gene: TRBV6-5; j_gene: TRBJ1-2; abundance: -; CDR3aa: CASSYSRYNYGYTF; CDR3nt: TGTGCCAGCAGTTACTCGAGATACAACTATGGCTACACCTTC
d_gene: TRBD1; v_gene: TRBV13; j_gene: TRBJ2-1; abundance: -; CDR3aa: CASSYRDRGYNEQFF; CDR3nt: TGTGCCAGCAGCTACCGGGACAGGGGTTACAATGAGCAGTTCTTC
d_gene: TRBD1; v_gene: TRBV20-1; j_gene: TRBJ1-2; abundance: -; CDR3aa: CSVQQGVNYGYTF; CDR3nt: TGCAGTGTCCAACAGGGGGTTAACTATGGCTACACCTTC
d_gene: -; v_gene: TRBV7-2; j_gene: TRBJ2-5; abundance: -; CDR3aa: CASSSPRGARRETQYF; CDR3nt: TGTGCCAGCAGCTCCCCCCGCGGGGCCCGACGTGAGACCCAGTACTTC
d_gene: -; v_gene: TRBV4-2; j_gene: TRBJ2-1; abundance: -; CDR3aa: CASSHGVQYNEQFF; CDR3nt: TGTGCCAGCAGCCATGGGGTTCAATACAATGAGCAGTTCTTC
d_gene: TRBD1; v_gene: TRBV5-1; j_gene: TRBJ2-7; abundance: -; CDR3aa: CASSLLGTGGDEQYF; CDR3nt: TGCGCCAGCAGCTTGTTAGGGACAGGGGGCGACGAGCAGTACTTC
d_gene: -; v_gene: TRBV15; j_gene: TRBJ1-2; abundance: -; CDR3aa: CATSKPREGQGLYGYTF; CDR3nt: TGTGCCACCAGCAAACCTCGGGAGGGTCAGGGTTTATATGGCTACACCTTC
d_gene: -; v_gene: TRBV6-5; j_gene: TRBJ2-6; abundance: once; CDR3aa: CASSSLGSYFPSGANVLTF; CDR3nt: TGTGCCAGCAGTTCCCTCGGTTCGTATTTTCCCTCTGGGGCCAACGTCCTGACTTTC
d_gene: -; v_gene: TRBV9; j_gene: TRBJ2-7; abundance: -; CDR3aa: CASSVGGTIEYEQYF; CDR3nt: TGTGCCAGCAGCGTCGGGGGTACGATCGAGTACGAGCAGTACTTC
d_gene: -; v_gene: TRBV20-1; j_gene: TRBJ2-5; abundance: -; CDR3aa: CSALKGQQEGTQYF; CDR3nt: TGCAGTGCCCTAAAAGGGCAACAAGAAGGGACCCAGTACTTC
d_gene: TRBD2; v_gene: TRBV28; j_gene: TRBJ2-3; abundance: few; CDR3aa: CASSLRLAGGLQDTDTQYF; CDR3nt: TGTGCCAGCAGTTTACGCCTAGCGGGGGGATTACAAGACACAGATACGCAGTATTTT
d_gene: TRBD1; v_gene: TRBV10-1; j_gene: TRBJ2-5; abundance: -; CDR3aa: CASSPGQDRETQYF; CDR3nt: TGCGCCAGCAGCCCGGGACAGGATCGAGAGACCCAGTACTTC
d_gene: TRBD1; v_gene: TRBV20-1; j_gene: TRBJ1-2; abundance: -; CDR3aa: CSADRGVNYGYTF; CDR3nt: TGCAGTGCTGACAGGGGCGTGAACTATGGCTACACCTTC
d_gene: TRBD2; v_gene: TRBV20-1; j_gene: TRBJ2-1; abundance: -; CDR3aa: CSAILAATASYNEQFF; CDR3nt: TGCAGTGCTATTCTAGCGGCAACCGCATCCTACAATGAGCAGTTCTTC
d_gene: -; v_gene: TRBV29-1; j_gene: TRBJ2-1; abundance: few; CDR3aa: CSVSWGSGEQFF; CDR3nt: TGCAGCGTTAGTTGGGGGAGCGGGGAGCAGTTCTTC
d_gene: -; v_gene: TRBV7-2; j_gene: TRBJ2-4; abundance: -; CDR3aa: CASTPHRGSGNIQYF; CDR3nt: TGTGCCAGCACCCCACACCGGGGGTCGGGAAACATTCAGTACTTC
d_gene: -; v_gene: TRBV12-3/TRBV12-4; j_gene: TRBJ2-7; abundance: -; CDR3aa: CASSRGLEQYF; CDR3nt: TGTGCCAGCAGCCGGGGCCTCGAGCAGTACTTC
d_gene: -; v_gene: TRBV2; j_gene: TRBJ2-7; abundance: few; CDR3aa: CASREGTYEQYF; CDR3nt: TGTGCCAGCAGGGAAGGGACCTACGAGCAGTACTTC
d_gene: TRBD1; v_gene: TRBV12-3/TRBV12-4; j_gene: TRBJ2-7; abundance: -; CDR3aa: CASSQGQGDEQYF; CDR3nt: TGTGCCAGCAGTCAGGGACAGGGTGACGAGCAGTACTTC
d_gene: TRBD2; v_gene: TRBV3-1; j_gene: TRBJ2-2; abundance: -; CDR3aa: CASSQVRLAVNTGELFF; CDR3nt: TGTGCCAGCAGCCAAGTACGACTAGCGGTGAACACCGGGGAGCTGTTTTTT
d_gene: -; v_gene: TRBV2; j_gene: TRBJ2-4; abundance: -; CDR3aa: CASSEGLGALRYIQYF; CDR3nt: TGTGCCAGCAGTGAAGGACTAGGGGCACTTCGGTACATTCAGTACTTC
d_gene: -; v_gene: TRBV12-3/TRBV12-4; j_gene: TRBJ1-2; abundance: -; CDR3aa: CVSSRGNPRAGYTF; CDR3nt: TGTGTCAGCAGCCGCGGGAACCCCAGGGCTGGCTACACCTTC
d_gene: -; v_gene: TRBV6-5; j_gene: TRBJ2-2; abundance: once; CDR3aa: CASREYTGELFF; CDR3nt: TGTGCCAGCAGAGAATACACCGGGGAGCTGTTTTTT
d_gene: -; v_gene: TRBV6-5; j_gene: TRBJ2-4; abundance: many; CDR3aa: CASSYSRGIAKNIQYF; CDR3nt: TGTGCCAGCAGTTACAGCAGGGGCATAGCCAAAAACATTCAGTACTTC
d_gene: TRBD1; v_gene: TRBV12-3/TRBV12-4; j_gene: TRBJ2-7; abundance: -; CDR3aa: CASSLAMGTGGRKVQYF; CDR3nt: TGTGCCAGCAGTTTGGCAATGGGGACAGGGGGACGTAAGGTTCAGTACTTC
d_gene: -; v_gene: TRBV25-1; j_gene: TRBJ2-5; abundance: -; CDR3aa: CASSTTLYQETQYF; CDR3nt: TGTGCCAGCAGTACCACCCTGTACCAAGAGACCCAGTACTTC
d_gene: -; v_gene: TRBV5-1; j_gene: TRBJ2-1; abundance: -; CDR3aa: CASFRGIRDNEQFF; CDR3nt: TGCGCCAGCTTTCGGGGGATCCGGGACAATGAGCAGTTCTTC
d_gene: TRBD2; v_gene: TRBV27; j_gene: TRBJ2-3; abundance: -; CDR3aa: CASSLLSSGGKSTDTQYF; CDR3nt: TGTGCCAGCAGTTTACTCTCTAGCGGGGGGAAATCCACAGATACGCAGTATTTT
d_gene: -; v_gene: TRBV7-6; j_gene: TRBJ2-7; abundance: -; CDR3aa: CASSLGAHPGDEQYF; CDR3nt: TGTGCCAGCAGTTTGGGGGCCCACCCAGGGGACGAGCAGTACTTC
d_gene: TRBD2; v_gene: TRBV20-1; j_gene: TRBJ2-3; abundance: -; CDR3aa: CSSQRLAGAGDTQYF; CDR3nt: TGCAGTAGCCAACGACTAGCGGGGGCCGGCGATACGCAGTATTTT
d_gene: -; v_gene: TRBV7-6; j_gene: TRBJ2-1; abundance: -; CDR3aa: CASSLDSPGATLGEQFF; CDR3nt: TGTGCCAGCAGCTTAGATTCGCCAGGGGCCACGCTAGGGGAGCAGTTCTTC
d_gene: TRBD2; v_gene: TRBV4-1; j_gene: TRBJ2-7; abundance: -; CDR3aa: CASSHPGLAGYEQYF; CDR3nt: TGCGCCAGCAGCCACCCGGGACTAGCGGGATACGAGCAGTACTTC
d_gene: -; v_gene: TRBV7-2; j_gene: TRBJ1-2; abundance: -; CDR3aa: CASNSGTWDGYTF; CDR3nt: TGTGCCAGCAACTCCGGGACATGGGATGGCTACACCTTC